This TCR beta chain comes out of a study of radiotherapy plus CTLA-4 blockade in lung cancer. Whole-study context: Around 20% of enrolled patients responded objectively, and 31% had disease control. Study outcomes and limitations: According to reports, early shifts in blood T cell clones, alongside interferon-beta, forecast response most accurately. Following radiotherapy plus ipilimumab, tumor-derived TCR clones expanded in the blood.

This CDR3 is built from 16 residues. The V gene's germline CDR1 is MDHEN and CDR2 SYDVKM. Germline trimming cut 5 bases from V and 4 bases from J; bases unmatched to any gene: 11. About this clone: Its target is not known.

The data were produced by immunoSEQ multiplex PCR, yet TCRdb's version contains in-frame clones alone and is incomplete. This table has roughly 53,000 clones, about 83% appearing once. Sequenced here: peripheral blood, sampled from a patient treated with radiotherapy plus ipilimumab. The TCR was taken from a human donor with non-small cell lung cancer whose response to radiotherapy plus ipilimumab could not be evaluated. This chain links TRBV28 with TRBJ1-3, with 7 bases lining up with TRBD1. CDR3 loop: CASSERQGSRGNTIYF. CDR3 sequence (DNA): TGTGCCAGCAGTGAAAGACAGGGTTCGCGAGGAAACACCATATATTTT.